This TCR beta chain was recorded in a study of blood T cell repertoires in COVID-19 (dated by TCRdb to between 2020 and 2021). Study-wide context: Samples covering the acute and convalescent phases of COVID-19 were provided by collaborators in the United States, Italy and Spain. The prospective study material was composed of cDNA or gDNA derived from T cells, B-cell-depleted T cells, or PBMCs. Subjects who had been exposed to COVID-19, were actively infected with it, or had recovered from it provided the deeply sampled blood TCRbeta repertoires that made up the dataset. The repertoires were made available in a free public database intended to serve as a resource for research on the immune response to SARS-CoV-2. The samples were drawn from the first 160 participants of the ongoing ImmuneRACE study and from 1,254 subjects provided by 6 global collaborators. Sample metadata almost always included a de-identified subject ID, COVID-19 status, age in years and sex. Where available, HLA class I and class II types were obtained from metadata supplied by the sample provider rather than from assay-based typing.

This clone showed up just a few times. Its antigen remains unidentified. Within one base of it there is no much larger clone, and no base qualities were kept. The CDR3 runs 16 amino acids, cysteine and phenylalanine included. The entry retains the CDR3 DNA only, 48 bases that are in frame from base 1. V lost 5 bases and J lost 1 base, and the count of bases not matched to a germline gene is 7. CDR1 and CDR2 (SGHVS, FNYEAQ) derive from the germline V gene. TCRbeta CDR3 regions were amplified from genomic DNA using the immunoSEQ Assay, a bias-controlled multiplex PCR. The paper's data handling went like this. The number of nucleated cells in each sample was estimated from the amplification of reference gene primers within the assay. To quantify the absolute abundance of each unique TCRbeta CDR3 rearrangement, sequence reads were collapsed and filtered. For each sample, productive Simpson clonality was calculated by taking the square root of Simpson's diversity index across productive rearrangements. Not all clones reach the TCRdb copy of this immuneACCESS table, which keeps in-frame sequences only. Checked studies attribute under half of the gap to unresolved V genes and leave the rest unexplained. The DNA was the basis for D and trimming; V, J and clone size are from that table. For this sample there are about 280,000 clones; roughly 80% appear just once. The ten largest clones capture around 5% of the sample.

Participants in the prospective study were aged about 18 to 100 years, lived in 20 to 30 United States geographic areas, and enrolled through a virtual design. In the prospective study, participants were assigned to cohorts based on the clinical history participants reported in a screening survey and a study questionnaire. Exposed participants had been in contact with someone with a PCR-confirmed or clinician-diagnosed COVID-19 case within 2 weeks of study entry. Mobile phlebotomists in the prospective study collected whole blood, serum and a nasopharyngeal or oropharyngeal swab from every participant. Additional blood draws and questionnaires over an approximately two-month period could optionally be provided by prospective study participants. Prospective study blood samples were shipped either frozen or at room temperature before DNA extraction. Study-level results and caveats: How much clinical and demographic metadata was included differed by source and by participant, and the metadata was provided uncurated.

The sequence is built from TRBV7-6 and TRBJ2-7; 11 central nucleotides agree with TRBD2. The source of this sequence is a man aged 35 to 55 who had been exposed to COVID-19. The sample comprised PBMCs or T cells enriched from blood (not recorded which). Here the CDR3 is given as CASSQGLAGTSYEQYF. The nucleotides read TGTGCCAGCAGCCAAGGACTAGCGGGTACTTCCTACGAGCAGTACTTC.